One TCR beta chain is described in this entry. Antigen: not known. TCRdb's copy holds only in-frame clones and misses some; the assay was immunoSEQ multiplex PCR. This table holds around 340,000 clones, 80% to 90% found once. The record originates from a study of Ad26.COV2.S vaccination and SARS-CoV-2 variants. Study at large: A COV1001 Ad26.COV2.S trial-arm participant provided the sample.

Study-wide results and limits: The study found higher spike-specific TCR breadth in vaccine than placebo recipients.

Treatment specified: roughly 18 received Ad26.COV2.S at low or high dose, single or two shots; a few received placebo; per-sample allocation not given. The samples were gathered on day 63 after the first injection of vaccine or placebo. Germline V gene data show CDR1 as MDHEN and CDR2 as SYDVKM. The V gene end was trimmed by 8 bases and the J gene end by 4 bases; junction bases not matched to a gene: 6. This CDR3 spans 13 amino acids. This sample comprised peripheral blood, obtained in a trial of Ad26.COV2.S vaccine versus placebo. J is TRBJ2-7 and V is TRBV28; 9 nucleotides align to TRBD1. The TCR was taken from a person between 18 and 59 years old who received the Ad26.COV2.S COVID-19 vaccine or a placebo. The CDR3 sequence is CASAPGQGYEQYF. CDR3 nucleotides: TGTGCCAGCGCCCCGGGACAGGGTTACGAGCAGTACTTC.